This T cell receptor beta chain was obtained from a study of T cell clonality in common variable immunodeficiency. Blood samples were heparinized, 5 to 8 ml per donor. Study results and caveats: CVID subjects had higher TCRbeta clonality than healthy controls, most marked in about a third. CVID subjects shared fewer TCRbeta clones than healthy controls did.

This clone was found many times. As yet, its antigen is unknown. The CDR3 is cut off 3 residues early in the read; its end comes from the germline J gene. Some clones are missing from TCRdb's copy, which holds only in-frame ones; the method was immunoSEQ multiplex PCR. There are tens of thousands of clones in the sample, none observed a single time. Trimming removed 8 bases at V and 2 bases at J, with 12 bases between. The CDR3 spans 13 residues. Germline V CDR1 and CDR2: MNHEY, SVGEGT. The sample comprised peripheral blood mononuclear cells. The TCR was taken from a person aged 18 to 70 in good health. The J gene is TRBJ1-1, the V gene TRBV6-2 or TRBV6-3; D might be TRBD1 (5 bases). CDR3 DNA (partial): TGTGCCAGCGACGGGACTCCTAACACTGAA. Translated: CASDGTPNTE. The full-length CDR3 reads as CASDGTPNTEAFF.